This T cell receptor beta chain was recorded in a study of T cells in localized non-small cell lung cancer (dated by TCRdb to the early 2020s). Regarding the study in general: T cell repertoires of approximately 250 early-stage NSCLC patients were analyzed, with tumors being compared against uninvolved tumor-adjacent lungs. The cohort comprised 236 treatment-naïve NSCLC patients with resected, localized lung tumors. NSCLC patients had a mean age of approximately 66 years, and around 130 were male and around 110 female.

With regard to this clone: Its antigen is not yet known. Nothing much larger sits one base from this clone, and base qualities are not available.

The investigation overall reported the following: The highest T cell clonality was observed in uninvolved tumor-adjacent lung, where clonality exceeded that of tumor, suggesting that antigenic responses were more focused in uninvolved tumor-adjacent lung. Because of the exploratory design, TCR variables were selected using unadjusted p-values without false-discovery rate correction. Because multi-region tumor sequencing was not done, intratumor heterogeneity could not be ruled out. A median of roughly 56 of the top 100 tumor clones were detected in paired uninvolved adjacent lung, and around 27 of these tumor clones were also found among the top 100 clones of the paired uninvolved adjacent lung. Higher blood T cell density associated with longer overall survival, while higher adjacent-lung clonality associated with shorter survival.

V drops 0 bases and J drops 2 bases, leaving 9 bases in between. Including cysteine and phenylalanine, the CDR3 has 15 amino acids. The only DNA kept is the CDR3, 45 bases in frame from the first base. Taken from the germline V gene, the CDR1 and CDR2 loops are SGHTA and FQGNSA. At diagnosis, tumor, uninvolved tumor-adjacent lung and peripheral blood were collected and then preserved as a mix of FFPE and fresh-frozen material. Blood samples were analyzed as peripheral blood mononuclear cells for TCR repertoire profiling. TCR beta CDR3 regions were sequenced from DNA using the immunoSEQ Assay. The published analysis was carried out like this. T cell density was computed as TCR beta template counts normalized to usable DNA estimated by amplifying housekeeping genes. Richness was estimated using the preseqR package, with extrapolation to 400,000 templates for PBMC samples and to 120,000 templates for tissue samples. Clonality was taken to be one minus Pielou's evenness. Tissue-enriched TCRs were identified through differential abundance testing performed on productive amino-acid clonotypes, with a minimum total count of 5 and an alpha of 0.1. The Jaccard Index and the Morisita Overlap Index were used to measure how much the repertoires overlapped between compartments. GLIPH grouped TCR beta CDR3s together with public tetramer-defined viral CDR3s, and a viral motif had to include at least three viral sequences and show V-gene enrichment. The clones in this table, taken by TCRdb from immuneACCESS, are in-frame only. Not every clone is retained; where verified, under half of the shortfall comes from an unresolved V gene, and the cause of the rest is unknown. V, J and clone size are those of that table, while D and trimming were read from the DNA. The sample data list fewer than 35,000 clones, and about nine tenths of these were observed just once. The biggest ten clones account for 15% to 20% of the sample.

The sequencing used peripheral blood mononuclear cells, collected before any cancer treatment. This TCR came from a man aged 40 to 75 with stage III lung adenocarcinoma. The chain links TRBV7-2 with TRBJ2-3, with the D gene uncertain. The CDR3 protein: CASSLAMGYTDTQYF. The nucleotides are TGTGCCAGCAGCTTAGCGATGGGATACACAGATACGCAGTATTTT.